This T cell receptor (beta chain) is drawn from a study of blood T cells in healthy people across ages. A second about 7 to 12 cycle PCR used barcoded and J-beta primers. TCRdb reprocessed the 5' RACE reads with MiXCR, giving one entry per CDR3 protein. The sample comprises 1.5 million to 1.8 million distinct CDR3 sequences, 35% to 45% of which are singletons, and about 4.1% rests with the top ten. The V and J ends lost 5 bases and 4 bases, in that order; junction bases with no gene match: 8. Germline assignment: CDR1 SEHNR and CDR2 FQNEAQ (reference sequence). CDR3 length: 15 residues. The table lists this clonotype with a few counts.

Sequencing was carried out using blood. This chain joins TRBV7-9 and TRBJ1-5; TRBD1 agrees at 7 bases. This clonotype originated in a woman aged 18-29 years in good health. CDR3 loop: CASSPAGGGNQPQHF. The CDR3 DNA follows: TGTGCCAGCAGCCCAGCAGGGGGAGGGAATCAGCCCCAGCATTTT.